This T cell receptor beta chain was found in a study of blood T cell repertoires in COVID-19. Study details: The United States, Italy and Spain provided the acute and convalescent COVID-19 samples. Sample material is recorded as cDNA or gDNA derived from T cells, B-cell-depleted T cells, or PBMCs.

In its sample, this clone was seen a few times. The CDR3 contains 16 residues. Original data processing: The authors estimated nucleated cell counts from reference gene primer amplification. Assay used: immunoSEQ multiplex PCR; TCRdb lists only in-frame clones, some missing. V, J and clone size are those of that table, while D and trimming were read from the DNA. This table has some 230,000 clones, approximately 85% appearing once. The material sequenced was peripheral blood. The origin of this receptor is a man aged 40-49 years with acute or convalescent COVID-19. The V gene is TRBV21-1, the J gene TRBJ2-5; the table gives TRBD2 as D, unverified against the DNA. TRBV21-1 is labeled a pseudogene. The CDR3 region has the DNA TGTGCCAGCAGCGGAGCGGGGGGGCTGTCCCCCGGGACCCAGTACTTC. This translates into CASSGAGGLSPGTQYF.